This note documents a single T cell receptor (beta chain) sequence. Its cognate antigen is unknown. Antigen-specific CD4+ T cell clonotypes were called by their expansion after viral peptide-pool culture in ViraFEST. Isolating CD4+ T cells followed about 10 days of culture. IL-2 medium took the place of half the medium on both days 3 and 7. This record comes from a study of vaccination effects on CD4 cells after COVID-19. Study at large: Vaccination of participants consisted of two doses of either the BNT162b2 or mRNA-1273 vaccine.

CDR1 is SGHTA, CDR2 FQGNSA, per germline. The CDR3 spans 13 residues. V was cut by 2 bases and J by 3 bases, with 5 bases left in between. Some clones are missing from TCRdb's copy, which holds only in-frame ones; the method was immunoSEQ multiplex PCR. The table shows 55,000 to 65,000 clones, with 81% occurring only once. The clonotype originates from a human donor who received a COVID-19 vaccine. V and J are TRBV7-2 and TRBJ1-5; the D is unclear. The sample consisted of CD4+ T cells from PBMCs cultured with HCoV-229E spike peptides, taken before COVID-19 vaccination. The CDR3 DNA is TGTGCCAGCAGCTTAAGGATCAATCAGCCCCAGCATTTT. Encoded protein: CASSLRINQPQHF.